Sequencing of this T cell receptor (beta chain) was carried out in a study of T cells in Graves' hyperthyroidism and ophthalmopathy. This clonotype was observed many times. From RNA transcripts, TCR beta CDR3 regions were amplified. A set of HTBI primers served as the primers for a first-round RT-PCR of the TCR CDR3. TCRdb reprocessed the multiplex PCR reads via MiXCR and lists one record per CDR3 protein. Among a few hundred thousand distinct CDR3 sequences listed, more than 15% were seen once. The specimen sequenced was blood. This clonotype was sampled from a woman aged 25 to 45 with Graves' hyperthyroidism.

The CDR3 nucleotides read TGTGCCAGCAGTTATAGCGGGGATAACAATGAGCAGTTCTTC. Protein product: CASSYSGDNNEQFF. V is TRBV6-2 or TRBV6-3 and J is TRBJ2-1; 8 bases map to TRBD2. CDR1 and CDR2 from the germline V gene are MNHEY and SVGEGT. The CDR3 runs 14 residues. J gave up 5 bases and V 3 bases, and 3 bases lay outside the gene matches.